This T cell receptor beta chain was profiled in a study of T cell responses to AZD1222 COVID-19 vaccine. Using immunoSEQ multiplex PCR, the repertoire was profiled, and TCRdb retains in-frame clones only, with some absent. This table has 45,000 to 55,000 clones, about 86% appearing once. Per germline, CDR1 MGHRA and CDR2 YSYEKL. Trimming pared 0 bases from V and 7 bases from J, leaving 13 bases between. The CDR3 is made up of 15 amino acids. V is TRBV4-1 and J is TRBJ1-3; D possibly corresponds to TRBD1 (6 bases). The sequencing here drew on peripheral blood, taken on day 0 of AZD1222 vaccination. The sequence was obtained from an adult in good health. CDR3 amino acids: CASSQEGGMRNTIYF. CDR3 nucleotide sequence: TGCGCCAGCAGCCAAGAAGGGGGAATGCGGAACACCATATATTTT.